This TCR beta chain was recorded in a study of cytomegalovirus exposure and HLA in healthy donors. Primers: 60 Vbeta forward and 13 Jbeta reverse. Sequencing was performed with immunoSEQ multiplex PCR; in TCRdb, only in-frame clones are kept and a portion is missing. The sample carries roughly 130,000 clones, 79% recorded once. Study results and limitations: Likely technical artifact: a cluster of highly shared sequence variants. Later analysis placed DRB1 highest and HLA-C lowest in TCR association rates, which differed by HLA locus.

On this clone itself: What it recognizes is unknown.

The V gene's germline CDR1 is SGHTA and CDR2 FQGTGA. The CDR3 consists of 14 residues. The J segment lost 3 bases and the V segment lost 5 bases, leaving 7 bases of the junction unmatched. This clonotype was obtained from a man younger than 30 in good health and CMV-seronegative. This chain uses TRBV7-3 with TRBJ2-7; 7 positions agree with TRBD2. The sequenced sample consisted of PBMCs. The CDR3 DNA is TGTGCCAGCAGCCCCCGCAGCGGGGTCTACGAGCAGTACTTC. Translated: CASSPRSGVYEQYF.